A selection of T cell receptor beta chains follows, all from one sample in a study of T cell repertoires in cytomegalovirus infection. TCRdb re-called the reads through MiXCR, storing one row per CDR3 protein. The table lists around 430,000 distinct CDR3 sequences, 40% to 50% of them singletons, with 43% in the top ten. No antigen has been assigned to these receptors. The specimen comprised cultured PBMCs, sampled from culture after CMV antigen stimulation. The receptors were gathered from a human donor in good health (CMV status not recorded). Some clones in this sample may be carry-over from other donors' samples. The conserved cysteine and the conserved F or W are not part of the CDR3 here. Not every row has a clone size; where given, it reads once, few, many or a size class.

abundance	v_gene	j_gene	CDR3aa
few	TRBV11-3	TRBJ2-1	ASSLGGDNEQF
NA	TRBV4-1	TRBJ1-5	ASSQDPPGGAGNQPQH
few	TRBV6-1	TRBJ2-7	ASSARVGSSGGSRIYEQY
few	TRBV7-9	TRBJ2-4	ASSPATGRLAKNIQY
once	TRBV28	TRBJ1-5	ASSLWGGQVLLFNQPQH
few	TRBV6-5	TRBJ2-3	ASSYSGLAASWDTQY
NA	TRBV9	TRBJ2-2	ASSVDGANTGELF
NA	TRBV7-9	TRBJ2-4	ASSSGQGTKNIQY
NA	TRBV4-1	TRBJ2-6	ASSRDRVGQAVEGANVLT
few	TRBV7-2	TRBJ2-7	ASSLGDPGLPYEQY
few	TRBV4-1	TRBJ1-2	ASSQKIQEDYGYT
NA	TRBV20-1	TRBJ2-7	SARPESSYEQY
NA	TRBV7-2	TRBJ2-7	ASSVIGTEYEQY
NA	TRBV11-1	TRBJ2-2	ASSLGERILAGTGELF
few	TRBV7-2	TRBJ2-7	ASSLPLAGEQY
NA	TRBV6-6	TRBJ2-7	ASSYAPGAHEQY
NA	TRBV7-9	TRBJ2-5	ASSLFGGTQETQY
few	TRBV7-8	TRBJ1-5	ASSWGEGANQPQH
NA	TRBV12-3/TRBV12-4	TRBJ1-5	ASSLNALLNNQPQH
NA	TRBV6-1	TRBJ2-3	ASSEDRAPITQY